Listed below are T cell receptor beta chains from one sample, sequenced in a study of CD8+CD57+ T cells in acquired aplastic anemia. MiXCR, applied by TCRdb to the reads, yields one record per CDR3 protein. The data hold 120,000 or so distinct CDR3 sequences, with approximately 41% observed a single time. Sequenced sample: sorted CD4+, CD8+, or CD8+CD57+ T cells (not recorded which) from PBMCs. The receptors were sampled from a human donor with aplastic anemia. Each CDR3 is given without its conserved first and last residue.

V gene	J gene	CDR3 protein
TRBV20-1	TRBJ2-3	SSEVGTGTDTQY
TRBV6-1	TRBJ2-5	ASRDPGTGEVETQY
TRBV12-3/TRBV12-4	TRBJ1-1	ASNHLQTMNTEAF
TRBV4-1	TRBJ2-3	ASSQSPLAGGQDTQY
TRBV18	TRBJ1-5	ASSSKTNQPQH
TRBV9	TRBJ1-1	ASSPRGEGAMNTEAF
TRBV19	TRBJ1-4	ASSADRGREKLF
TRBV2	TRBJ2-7	ASRWGSYEQY
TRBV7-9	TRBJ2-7	ASSLGAGGSEQY
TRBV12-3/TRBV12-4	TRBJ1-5	ASRSDTINQPQH
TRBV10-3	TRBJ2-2	AISEYKNTGELF
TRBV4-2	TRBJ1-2	ASSQPPGQGYGYT
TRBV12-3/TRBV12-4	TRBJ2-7	ASRARGGTYEQY
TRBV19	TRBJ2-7	ASSRTSGSEQY
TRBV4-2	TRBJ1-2	ASSHITGDGGYT
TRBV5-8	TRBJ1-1	ASTPDTTEAF
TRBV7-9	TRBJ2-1	ASSLGLDTYNEQF
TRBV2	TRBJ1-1	AIQQGRDTEAF
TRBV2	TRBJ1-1	ASSEGRSGQRAAF
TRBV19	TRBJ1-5	ASNLGQGASQPQH
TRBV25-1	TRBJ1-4	ASTGDTWGEKLF
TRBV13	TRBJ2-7	ASSLYPRTGIGYEQY
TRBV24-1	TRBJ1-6	ATSDLWTGRYNSPLH
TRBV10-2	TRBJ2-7	ASSESNRLGEQH
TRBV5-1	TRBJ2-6	ASSPGANGANVLT
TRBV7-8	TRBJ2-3	ASSPGGQFTLTDTQY
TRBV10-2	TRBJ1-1	ASSGVEQLNTEAF
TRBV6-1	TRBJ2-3	ASSGQGRDTQY
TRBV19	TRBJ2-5	ASSMGRKETLN
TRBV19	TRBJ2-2	ASSIRGPASGGATGELF
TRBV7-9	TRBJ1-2	ASSLLFRDGYT
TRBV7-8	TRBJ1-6	ASSLLTGETYNSPLH
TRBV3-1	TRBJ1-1	ASSQIGQGSTEAF
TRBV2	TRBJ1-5	ASSGSGQPQH
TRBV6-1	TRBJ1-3	ASSERVGGGTIY
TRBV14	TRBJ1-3	ASSRSGNTIY
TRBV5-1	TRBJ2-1	ASSPPWATYNEQF
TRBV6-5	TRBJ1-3	ASSYSMSTLGNTIY
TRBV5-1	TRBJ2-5	ASSFKTGAPYQETQY
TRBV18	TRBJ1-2	ASSPGRMDGYT
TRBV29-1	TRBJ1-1	SVVLRRYTEAF
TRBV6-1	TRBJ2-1	ASRSGGSSYNEQF
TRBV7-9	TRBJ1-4	ASSSPGGNEKLF
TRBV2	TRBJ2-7	ASIEGPYEQY
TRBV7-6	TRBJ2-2	ASSPEGGAHTGELF
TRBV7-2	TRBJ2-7	ASSLSTSGSSYEQY
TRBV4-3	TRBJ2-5	ASSVAIGGTETQY
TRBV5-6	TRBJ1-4	ASSLVEEDSSVEKLF
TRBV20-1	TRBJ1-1	SARDPGVLNEAF
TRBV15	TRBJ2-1	ATSRRQGSYNEQF
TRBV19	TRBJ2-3	ASSIDVGTDTQY
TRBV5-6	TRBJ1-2	ASSPTRGSQGWNYGYT